The clone carrying this T cell receptor (beta chain) occurred a few times. The target antigen is unknown. Sequenced material consisted of expressed TCRB transcripts (all of the isolated RNA was reverse transcribed). Sequencing used immunoSEQ multiplex PCR; TCRdb keeps in-frame clones, though not all of them. The sample consists of 240,000 or so clones, 14% of them appearing once. V was shortened by 1 base and J by 3 bases, with 10 bases between the two germline ends. The CDR3 sequence is 15 residues long. Germline V gene sequence: CDR1 SGHVS, CDR2 FNYEAQ. This record comes from a study of beta chain features in type 1 diabetes. Study outcomes and limitations: The study found moderately but significantly shorter TCRB CDR3s in all four CD4+ subsets of Type 1 diabetes patients.

The receptor was isolated from a man aged 25-40 years with type 1 diabetes. J is TRBJ2-1 and V is TRBV7-6, with TRBD2 as a possible D gene (6 bases). The sequenced material came from naive CD4+ T cells from blood. The CDR3 bases are TGTGCCAGCAGCTTAGGCCGGGGAGGCTACAATGAGCAGTTCTTC. This gives the protein CASSLGRGGYNEQFF. The variable domain in full, completed from reference TRBV7-6 and TRBJ2-1, reads GAGVSQSPRYKVTKRGQDVALRCDPISGHVSLYWYRQALGQGPEFLTYFNYEAQQDKSGLPNDRFSAERPEGSISTLTIQRTEQRDSAMYRCASSLGRGGYNEQFFGPGTRLTVL.